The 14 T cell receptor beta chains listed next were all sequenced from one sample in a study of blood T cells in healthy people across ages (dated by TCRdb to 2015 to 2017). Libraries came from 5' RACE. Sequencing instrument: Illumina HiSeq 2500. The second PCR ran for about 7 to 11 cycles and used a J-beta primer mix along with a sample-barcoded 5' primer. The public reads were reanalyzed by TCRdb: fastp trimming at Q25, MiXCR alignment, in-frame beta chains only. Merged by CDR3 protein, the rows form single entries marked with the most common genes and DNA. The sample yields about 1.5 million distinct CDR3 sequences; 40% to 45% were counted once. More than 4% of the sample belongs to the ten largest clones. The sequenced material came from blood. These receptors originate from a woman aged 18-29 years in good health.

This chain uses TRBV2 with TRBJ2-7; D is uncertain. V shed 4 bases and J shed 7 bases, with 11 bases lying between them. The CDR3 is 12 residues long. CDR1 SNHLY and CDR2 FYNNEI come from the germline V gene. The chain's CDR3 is CASSVSWREQYF. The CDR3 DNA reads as TGTGCCAGCAGTGTCTCCTGGCGGGAGCAGTACTTC.

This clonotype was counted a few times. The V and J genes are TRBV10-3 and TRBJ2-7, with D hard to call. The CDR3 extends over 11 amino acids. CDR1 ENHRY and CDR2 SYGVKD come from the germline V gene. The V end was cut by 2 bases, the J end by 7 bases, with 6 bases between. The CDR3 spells CAISELREQYF. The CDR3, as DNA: TGTGCCATCAGTGAGCTTCGTGAGCAGTACTTC.

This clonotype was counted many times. CDR3 region: CASSFGLAGSYEQYF. The CDR3 DNA follows: TGTGCCAGCAGTTTCGGGCTAGCGGGATCCTACGAGCAGTACTTC. The chain links TRBV12-3 or TRBV12-4 to TRBJ2-7; TRBD2 matches at 9 bases. The junction had 4 bases not matched to a gene; V was cut back by 3 bases and J by 1 base. The CDR3 is 15 residues long.

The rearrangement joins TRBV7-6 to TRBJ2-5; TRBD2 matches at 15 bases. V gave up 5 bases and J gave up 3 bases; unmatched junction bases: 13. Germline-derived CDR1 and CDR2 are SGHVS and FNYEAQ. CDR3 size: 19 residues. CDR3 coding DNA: TGTGCCAGCAGCCGAAGGACTAGCGGGAGGGCCGGGGAAAAAGAGACCCAGTACTTC. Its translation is CASSRRTSGRAGEKETQYF.

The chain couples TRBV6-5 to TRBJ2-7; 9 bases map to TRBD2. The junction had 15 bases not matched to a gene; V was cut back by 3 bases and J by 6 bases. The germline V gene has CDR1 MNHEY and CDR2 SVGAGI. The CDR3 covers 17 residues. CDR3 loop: CASSYGVAGDSVTEQYF. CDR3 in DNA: TGTGCCAGCAGTTATGGGGTAGCGGGAGATTCCGTGACCGAGCAGTACTTC.

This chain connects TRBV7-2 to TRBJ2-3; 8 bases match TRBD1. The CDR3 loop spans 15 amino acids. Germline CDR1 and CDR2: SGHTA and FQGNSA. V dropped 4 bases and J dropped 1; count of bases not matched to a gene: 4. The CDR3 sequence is CASSSHRGGTDTQYF. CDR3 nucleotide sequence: TGTGCCAGCAGCTCACACAGGGGGGGCACAGATACGCAGTATTTT.

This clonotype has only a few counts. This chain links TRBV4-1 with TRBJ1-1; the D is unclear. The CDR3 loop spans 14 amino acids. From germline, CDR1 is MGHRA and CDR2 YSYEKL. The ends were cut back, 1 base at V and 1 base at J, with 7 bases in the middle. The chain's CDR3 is CASSQVTANTEAFF. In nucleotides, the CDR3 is TGCGCCAGCAGCCAAGTTACGGCGAACACTGAAGCTTTCTTT.

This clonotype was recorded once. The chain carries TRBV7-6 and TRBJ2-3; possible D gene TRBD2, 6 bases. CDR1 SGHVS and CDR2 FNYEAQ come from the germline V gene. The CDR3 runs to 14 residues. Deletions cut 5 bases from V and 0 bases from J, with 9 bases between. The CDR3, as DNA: TGTGCCAGCAGCCGGGGGAGTAGCACAGATACGCAGTATTTT. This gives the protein CASSRGSSTDTQYF. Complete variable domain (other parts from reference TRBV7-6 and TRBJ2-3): GAGVSQSPRYKVTKRGQDVALRCDPISGHVSLYWYRQALGQGPEFLTYFNYEAQQDKSGLPNDRFSAERPEGSISTLTIQRTEQRDSAMYRCASSRGSSTDTQYFGPGTRLTVL.

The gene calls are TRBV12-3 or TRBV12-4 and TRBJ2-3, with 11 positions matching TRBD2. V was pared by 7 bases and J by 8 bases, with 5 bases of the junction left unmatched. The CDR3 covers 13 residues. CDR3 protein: CASTTSGSFTQYF. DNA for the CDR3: TGTGCCAGCACCACTAGCGGGAGCTTTACGCAGTATTTT.

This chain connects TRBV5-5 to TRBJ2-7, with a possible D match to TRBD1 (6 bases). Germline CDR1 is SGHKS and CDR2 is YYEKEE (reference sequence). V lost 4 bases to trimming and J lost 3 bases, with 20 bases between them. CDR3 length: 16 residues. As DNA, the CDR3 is TGTGCCAGCAGCCTGGGACCGGACAGAAGATTCTACGAGCAGTACTTC. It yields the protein CASSLGPDRRFYEQYF.

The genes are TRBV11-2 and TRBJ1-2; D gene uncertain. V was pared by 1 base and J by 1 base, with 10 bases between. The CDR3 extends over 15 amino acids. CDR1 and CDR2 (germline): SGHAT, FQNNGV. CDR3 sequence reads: CASSLVPWDNYGYTF. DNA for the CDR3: TGTGCCAGCAGCTTAGTCCCGTGGGATAACTATGGCTACACCTTC.

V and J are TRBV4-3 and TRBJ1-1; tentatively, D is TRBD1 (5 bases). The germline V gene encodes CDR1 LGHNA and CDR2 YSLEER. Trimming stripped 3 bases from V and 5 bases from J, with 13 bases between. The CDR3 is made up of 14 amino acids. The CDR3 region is CASSQSGVWTEAFF. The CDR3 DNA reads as TGCGCCAGCAGCCAGTCGGGGGTTTGGACTGAAGCTTTCTTT.

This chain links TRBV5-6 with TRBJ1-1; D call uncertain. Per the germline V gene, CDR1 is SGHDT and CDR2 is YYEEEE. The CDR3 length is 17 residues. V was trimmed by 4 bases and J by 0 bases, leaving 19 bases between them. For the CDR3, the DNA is TGTGCCAGCAGCCCACCATTACCCAGGACGTTGAACACTGAAGCTTTCTTT. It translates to CASSPPLPRTLNTEAFF.

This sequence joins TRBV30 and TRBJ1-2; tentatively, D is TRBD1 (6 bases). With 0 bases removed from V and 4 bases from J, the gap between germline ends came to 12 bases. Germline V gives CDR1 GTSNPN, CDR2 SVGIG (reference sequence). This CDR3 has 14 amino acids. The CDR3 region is CAWSVIQGSYGYTF. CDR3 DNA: TGTGCCTGGAGTGTTATTCAGGGGTCCTATGGCTACACCTTC.